The rows below give T cell receptor beta chains drawn from one sample of a study of T cells in Graves' hyperthyroidism and ophthalmopathy. Each CDR3 protein is one row after TCRdb ran MiXCR on the multiplex PCR reads. The table has 370,000 or so distinct CDR3 sequences, 13% seen once. The specimen was blood. These receptors originate from a young man with Graves' hyperthyroidism that later progressed to Graves' ophthalmopathy. CDR3s include the opening cysteine and the closing phenylalanine or tryptophan. A D gene is named only where the DNA matches it firmly. Where a row states a size, it is once, few, many or the class of an expanded clone; other rows omit it.

-	few	TRBJ1-5	TRBV4-1	TGCGCCAGCAGCCAAGGTCAAGGAGTGAGGGGCAATCAGCCCCAGCATTTT	CASSQGQGVRGNQPQHF
-	-	TRBJ2-7	TRBV4-1	TGCGCCAGCAGCCACCGACTACAGGGCCGAACCTACGAGCAGTACTTC	CASSHRLQGRTYEQYF
TRBD2	many	TRBJ2-3	TRBV2	TGTGCCAGTAGCGGGGCCCCTATCACAGATACGCAGTATTTT	CASSGAPITDTQYF
-	few	TRBJ2-1	TRBV5-4	TGTGCCAGCAGGGGCCCCGCGGGACAGCCATTAATGGAGCAGTTCTTC	CASRGPAGQPLMEQFF
TRBD1	many	TRBJ1-2	TRBV5-1	TGCGCCAGCGGGACAGAGCTTCTTTATGGCTACACCTTC	CASGTELLYGYTF
-	many	TRBJ2-1	TRBV2	TGTGCCAGCAGTGACTGGGGAAATGAGCAGTTCTTC	CASSDWGNEQFF
TRBD2	few	TRBJ2-1	TRBV6-5	TGTGCCAGCAGTTACGGGGGACTAAACAATGAGCAGTTCTTC	CASSYGGLNNEQFF
TRBD1	many	TRBJ1-2	TRBV28	TGTGCCAGCACCCTGTGGGACAGGGGGTATGGCTACACCTTC	CASTLWDRGYGYTF
TRBD1	many	TRBJ1-1	TRBV20-1	TGCAGTGCTAGAGATCCTGCAGGGGGGATCACTGAAGCTTTCTTT	CSARDPAGGITEAFF
TRBD1	-	TRBJ2-5	TRBV3-1	TGTGCCAGCAGCCTCAGGGGGACAAGGGAGACCCAGTACTTC	CASSLRGTRETQYF
TRBD2	many	TRBJ2-1	TRBV30	TGTGCCTGGAGTGTACCTAGCGGGGGCTACAATGAGCAGTTCTTC	CAWSVPSGGYNEQFF
-	many	TRBJ2-1	TRBV11-2	TGTGCCAGCAGCTATAGAGGGGGGGACCCAGTCGATGAGCAGTTCTTC	CASSYRGGDPVDEQFF
-	many	TRBJ1-5	TRBV28	TGTGCCAGCAGACAGACAGGACCTCAGCCCCAGCATTTT	CASRQTGPQPQHF
-	many	TRBJ2-2	TRBV12-3/TRBV12-4	TGTGCCAGCAGCCTCGGGGGTCTCGCCGGGGAGCTGTTTTTT	CASSLGGLAGELFF
-	-	TRBJ1-1	TRBV9	TGTGCCAGCAGCGTAGGGGGGCTGACTGAAGCTTTCTTT	CASSVGGLTEAFF
-	few	TRBJ2-1	TRBV20-1	TGCAGTGCTCCACCTCGATATTACAATGAGCAGTTCTTC	CSAPPRYYNEQFF
-	-	TRBJ1-1	TRBV29-1	TGCAGCGTTGGCCCGAGGCAGGCGAGGACTGAAGCTTTCTTT	CSVGPRQARTEAFF
-	-	TRBJ1-4	TRBV20-1	TGCAGTGCTAGATGGTCAGGGGTTTCGCGAGAAAAACTGTTTTTT	CSARWSGVSREKLFF
TRBD1	-	TRBJ1-5	TRBV16	TGTGCCAGCAGCCAATATATCCCAGGACAGGGGACCTATAGCAATCAGCCCCAGCATTTT	CASSQYIPGQGTYSNQPQHF
-	few	TRBJ1-6	TRBV4-1	TGCGCCAGCAGCTCTACGGGCGACCTACATAATTCACCCCTCCACTTT	CASSSTGDLHNSPLHF
-	-	TRBJ2-1	TRBV29-1	TGCAGCGCCGAGGGCAGGGGCGCCTACAATGAGCAGTTCTTC	CSAEGRGAYNEQFF
-	few	TRBJ2-5	TRBV7-9	TGTGCCAGCAGCTTACAACCTTCCCAAGAGACCCAGTACTTC	CASSLQPSQETQYF